This T cell receptor (beta chain) was identified in a study of molecular identifiers for immune sequencing clone quantification (dated by TCRdb to the late 2010s). Study-level background: For a replicate experiment, RNA from roughly 18,000 or 92,000 naive CD8 T cells was divided into five aliquots, of which four were sequenced. CD8 T cells were used in a methods study to benchmark molecular-identifier clustering-based TCR repertoire sequencing (MIDCIRS) and TCR RNA copy counting.

For this clonotype: What antigen it recognizes has not been identified. Base qualities were left out, and no much larger clone turns up one base away.

Study-wide conclusions, independent of this receptor: Modeling gave about 3.2 recovered TCR RNA copies per cell versus about 10 by digital PCR, implying approximately 30% capture efficiency. A single cell's worth of spiked-in Jurkat TCR RNA was reported detectable even among 850,000 to 1,000,000 naive CD8 T cells. Identical TCR molecules sharing a barcode could cause highly expanded clone sizes to be underestimated. In CMV-specific effector cells, clones with more than 20 RNA copies contained over 99% of molecules, whereas in naive cells such clones contained under 1% of molecules. The naive libraries included spiked-in Jurkat TCR RNA (about 9 copies' worth), and this Jurkat TCR RNA is not part of the donor repertoire. When barcode sub-clustering was not used, chimeric consensus sequences inflated TCR diversity, with chimeras reaching as high as 47%.

The method behind the library was PCR. Sequencer: NextSeq 500. Bulk TCR libraries were generated as previously described, with the TCR primers listed in Table S5 used. Total RNA was purified with the Qiagen AllPrep DNA/RNA kit. Before analysis, reads from multiple sequencing runs of the same library were pooled. The study's processing was this. Reads were retained only if an exact TCR constant sequence was present, and the retained reads were trimmed to 150 nt and grouped according to their 12-nt molecular barcodes. Reads inside each barcode group were sub-clustered using a 15% Levenshtein threshold, and a quality-weighted consensus sequence was constructed for each RNA molecule. Non-functional sequences were discarded, and so were lower-count sequences lying one edit away from another sequence. Barcode sub-clusters with fewer than 20% of the maximum read count were removed, based on fitting two negative binomial distributions. The public reads were reprocessed in TCRdb via fastp at Q25 and MiXCR, keeping in-frame beta chains. Each CDR3 protein gets just one entry, which takes the most common genes and DNA from the rows behind it. V and J calls and clone size were set by TCRdb, not the authors. For this sample there are some 680,000 distinct CDR3 sequences; less than 30% appear just once. The ten biggest clones cover around 0.78% of the sample.

Libraries of naive CD8 T cells were generated from about 21,000 to 970,000 sorted cells, with 10%, 30% or 50% of the purified RNA used. Naive CD8 T cells were FACS-sorted as CD8+CD4-CCR7+CD45RA+ on a BD FACSAria II into RLT Plus buffer. Under 11 TCR copies' worth of Jurkat RNA were spiked into roughly 20,000-1,000,000 naive CD8 T cell samples to test detection sensitivity. CD8 T cells were enriched using RosetteSep CD8+ T Cell Enrichment Cocktail and Ficoll-Paque, and the enriched cells then underwent ACK red cell lysis. The material sequenced was naive CD8+ T cells from blood, with Jurkat cell RNA spiked in. Taken with the paper, the label for cell subset or site translates to: FACS-sorted CD8+CD4-CCR7+CD45RA+ naive T cells. The origin of this receptor is a human donor in good health. Some libraries in this study had Jurkat cell RNA spiked in.

For the CDR3, the sequence is CASSGTGGSTEAFF. The DNA sequence is given as TGTGCCAGCAGCGGCACAGGGGGCAGCACTGAAGCTTTCTTT. The V and J segments used are TRBV7-9 and TRBJ1-1; TRBD1 lines up with 9 middle nucleotides. The junction shows trimming of 5 bases on V and 4 bases on J, and the gene matches do not reach 5 bases of it. Via the germline V gene (reference sequence), CDR1 is SEHNR and CDR2 FQNEAQ. The CDR3, cysteine through phenylalanine, is 14 amino acids long. Left in the record is the CDR3 DNA by itself, 42 bases read in frame from the first base.